The 13 T cell receptor beta chains in this list originate from one sample, sequenced in a study of read filtering for tumor transcriptome and immune sequencing. Molecular barcoded adaptors covering alpha/delta and beta/gamma chains were used on roughly 370 ng RNA. In TCRdb, the reads were re-called with MiXCR into one record per CDR3 protein. The repertoire includes 100,000 to 150,000 distinct CDR3 sequences, 13% of them detected once, and approximately 10% sits in the top ten. The sequencing sample was made of a population of CD138-negative cells sorted from bone marrow. Receptors were obtained from a donor aged 40 or older with multiple myeloma.

This clonotype was recorded many times. The rearrangement joins TRBV5-1 to TRBJ2-2, with a weak D call TRBD1 (6 bases). The germline CDR1 and CDR2 sequences are SGHRS and YFSETQ. The V and J ends lost 5 bases and 3 bases respectively, with 11 bases between them. The CDR3 has 14 residues. In DNA, the CDR3 is TGCGCCAGCAGGTGGACAGATGACACCGGGGAGCTGTTTTTT. Protein: CASRWTDDTGELFF.

About this clonotype itself: This may stem from a read error, because a much larger clone lies one nucleotide away. This chain joins TRBV10-3 and TRBJ2-5; D not certain. Trimming removed 6 bases from V and 2 bases from J, with 13 bases in between. The germline CDR1 and CDR2 sequences are ENHRY and SYGVKD. CDR3 length: 14 residues. CDR3 protein: CAIRASHLQETQYF. CDR3 in DNA: TGTGCCATCAGAGCCAGCCATCTACAAGAGACCCAGTACTTC.

This clonotype was observed a handful of times. The chain employs TRBV10-2 and TRBJ1-2, with 8 bases identical to TRBD1. With 4 bases clipped from V and 4 bases from J, the junction kept 5 bases outside the gene matches. This CDR3 spans 14 amino acids. CDR1 and CDR2 (germline): WSHSY, SAAADI. CDR3 DNA: TGCGCCAGCAGTGCAGGGGGCTTGCTCTATGGCTACACCTTC. It encodes CASSAGGLLYGYTF.

The CDR3: CASNGQGANTEAFF. In DNA, the CDR3 is TGTGCCAGCAACGGACAGGGAGCGAACACTGAAGCTTTCTTT. This chain joins TRBV2 and TRBJ1-1, with TRBD1 matching 8 bases. V was clipped by 7 bases and J by 1 base; unmatched bases: 5. CDR3 length: 14 amino acids. In germline, CDR1 is SNHLY, CDR2 FYNNEI. Drawing the rest from reference TRBV2 and TRBJ1-1, the complete variable domain is EPEVTQTPSHQVTQMGQEVILRCVPISNHLYFYWYRQILGQKVEFLVSFYNNEISEKSEIFDDQFSVERPDGSNFTLKIRSTKLEDSAMYFCASNGQGANTEAFFGQGTRLTVV.

Points on this clonotype: This could be a read error, since a much larger clone is one nucleotide away. The chain uses TRBV12-3 or TRBV12-4 and TRBJ1-4; perhaps TRBD1 as D (5 bases). The CDR3 length is 11 residues. Trimming stripped 4 bases from V and 16 bases from J, with 13 bases between. Written as DNA, the CDR3 is TGTGCCAGCAGTTACTCGGGACGACGGTTTTTT. Encoded protein: CASSYSGRRFF.

This clonotype was counted between two and nine times. Given a much more abundant clone one base away, this may be a read error. V gene TRBV24-1 combines with J gene TRBJ2-1, with D maybe TRBD2 (5 bases). Germline CDR1 and CDR2: KGHDR and SFDVKD. The CDR3 runs 12 residues. The CDR3 nucleotides are TGTGCCACCAGTGACGACTACAAGGAGCAGTTCTTC. As protein: CATSDDYKEQFF.

Note on this clonotype: An end of the junction differs from the germline gene, which may be a read error. This chain uses TRBV7-2 with TRBJ2-5; possibly TRBD1 for D (5 bases). CDR1 and CDR2 from the germline V gene are SGHTA and FQGNSA. This CDR3 has 15 amino acids. As DNA, the CDR3 is TGTGCCAGCTGCTTGCAGGGTCCAAGACAAGAGACCCAGTACTTC. Protein product: CASCLQGPRQETQYF.

In its sample, this clonotype was seen many times. The chain is built from TRBV11-1 and TRBJ2-1; D is uncertain. CDR1 and CDR2 from the germline V gene are SGHAT and FQDESV (reference sequence). V dropped 5 bases and J dropped 5 bases, with 10 bases sitting between them. This CDR3 spans 13 amino acids. CDR3 bases: TGTGCCAGCAGCCCACAGACGGACAATGAGCAGTTCTTC. It encodes CASSPQTDNEQFF.

This clonotype was found many times. The chain joins TRBV6-6 to TRBJ2-1, with TRBD2 matching 9 bases. This CDR3 contains 15 residues. V shed 4 bases, J shed 3 bases, and the junction held 4 bases outside the gene matches. CDR1 is MNHNY and CDR2 is SVGAGI in the germline V gene (reference sequence). CDR3 sequence: CASSSRREGYNEQFF. In DNA form, the CDR3 reads TGTGCCAGCAGTTCGAGGCGGGAGGGCTACAATGAGCAGTTCTTC.

This clonotype occurred many times. This chain connects TRBV5-1 to TRBJ1-5, with TRBD1 matching 12 bases. Losses at the gene ends were 3 bases for V and 0 bases for J; bases not matched to a gene: 10. The germline CDR1 and CDR2 sequences are SGHRS and YFSETQ. The CDR3 sequence is 19 residues long. CDR3 loop: CASSSRDRGRVGSNQPQHF. CDR3 in DNA: TGCGCCAGCAGCTCCCGGGACAGGGGGCGGGTCGGTAGCAATCAGCCCCAGCATTTT. Combining the CDR3 with reference TRBV5-1 and TRBJ1-5 gives the whole variable domain KAGVTQTPRYLIKTRGQQVTLSCSPISGHRSVSWYQQTPGQGLQFLFEYFSETQRNKGNFPGRFSGRQFSNSRSEMNVSTLELGDSALYLCASSSRDRGRVGSNQPQHFGDGTRLSIL.

This clonotype was found many times. CDR3 DNA sequence: TGTGCCAGCAGCTTTAGCGGGGGCCGTACCTACAATGAGCAGTTCTTC. This codes for CASSFSGGRTYNEQFF. The chain carries TRBV7-8 and TRBJ2-1; 9 positions match TRBD2. The CDR3 covers 16 residues. Germline assignment: CDR1 SGHVS and CDR2 FQNEAQ. V trimming: 3 bases; J trimming: 2 bases; junction bases outside the gene matches: 5.

As concerns this clonotype: A clone one base away is much larger, so this may be a read error. The genes are TRBV7-9 and TRBJ1-3, with 8 bases lining up with TRBD1. The CDR3 has 12 amino acids. Germline V gene lookup returns CDR1 SEHNR and CDR2 FQNEAQ (reference sequence). Here the CDR3 DNA reads TGTGCCAGCAGCGGGACAGGAAACACCATGTATTTT. It is translated as CASSGTGNTMYF.

This clonotype was counted ten times or more. The V and J genes are TRBV29-1 and TRBJ2-6; D uncertain. The length of the CDR3 is 14 residues. The V gene's germline CDR1 is SQVTM and CDR2 ANQGSEA. Trimming took off 4 bases at V and 0 bases at J, with 7 bases between the two ends. CDR3 bases: TGCAGCGTTGCTGTTAGCTCTGGGGCCAACGTCCTGACTTTC. Protein sequence: CSVAVSSGANVLTF.